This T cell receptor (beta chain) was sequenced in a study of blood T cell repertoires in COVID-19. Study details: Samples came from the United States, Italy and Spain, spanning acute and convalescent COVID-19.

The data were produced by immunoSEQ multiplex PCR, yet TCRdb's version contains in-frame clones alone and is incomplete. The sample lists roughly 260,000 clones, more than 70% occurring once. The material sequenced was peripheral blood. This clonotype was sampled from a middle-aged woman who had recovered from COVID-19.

CDR3 bases: TGTGCCAGCAGCCAACTCTCCAGTAATTCACCCCTCCACTTT. Translating it yields CASSQLSSNSPLHF. The J gene is TRBJ1-6, the V gene TRBV3-1 (or the pseudogene TRBV3-2), with D hard to call. V lost 2 bases and J 6 bases, leaving 8 bases between the germline ends. Germline V gene lookup returns CDR1 LGHDT and CDR2 YNNKEL (reference sequence). This CDR3 is built from 14 residues.